The 20 T cell receptor beta chains below were found in one sample sequenced in a study of breast tumors, draining lymph nodes, adjacent tissues. Axillary draining lymph nodes of breast cancer patients supplied the node samples. TCRdb processed the multiplex PCR reads anew with MiXCR; each CDR3 protein has one entry. This sample yields 200,000 to 250,000 distinct CDR3 sequences, of which under 40% are seen a single time; 3% to 4.5% belongs to the top ten. Sequenced material: axillary lymph node tissue. The receptors originated from a female donor with breast cancer. Some clones in this sample may be carry-over from other donors' samples.

Notes on this clonotype: At one end the junction does not follow the germline gene, possibly because of a read error. The chain recombines TRBV6-6 with TRBJ1-5; 11 bases line up with TRBD1. Germline V gives CDR1 MNHNY, CDR2 SVGAGI (reference sequence). The CDR3 is 15 residues long. The DNA for the CDR3 is TGTGCCAGCAGTCACTCGGGGACAGGGGGACAGCCCCAGCATTTT. This encodes CASSHSGTGGQPQHF.

The chain combines TRBV15 with TRBJ1-4; D is uncertain. Germline CDR1 LNHNV, CDR2 YYDKDF (reference sequence). Trimming removed 2 bases at V and 8 bases at J, with 9 bases between. The CDR3 spans 13 residues. The CDR3 sequence is CATSRRGGEKLFF. As DNA, the CDR3 is TGTGCCACCAGCAGAAGAGGAGGGGAAAAACTGTTTTTT.

This chain joins TRBV3-1 and TRBJ1-5; 9 bases are shared with TRBD1. This CDR3 contains 16 residues. V gave up 4 bases and J gave up 1 base; unmatched junction bases: 5. CDR1 and CDR2 from the germline V gene are LGHDT and YNNKEL (reference sequence). CDR3 nucleotide sequence: TGTGCCAGCAGCCCAGGGACAGGGAGAAGCAATCAGCCCCAGCATTTT. As protein: CASSPGTGRSNQPQHF.

This clonotype was seen repeatedly, ten times or more. The J gene is TRBJ2-1, the V gene TRBV2; TRBD2 is a possible D gene (6 bases). V was clipped by 6 bases and J by 4 bases, with 10 bases between them. In germline, CDR1 is SNHLY, CDR2 FYNNEI. There are 13 residues in the CDR3. As DNA, the CDR3 is TGTGCCAGCAGGGGGACTGGGTACAATGAGCAGTTCTTC. Residues: CASRGTGYNEQFF.

The table lists this clonotype with many counts. A read error may produce the germline difference seen at one junction end. The chain has TRBV7-2 and TRBJ2-7; D call uncertain. From germline, CDR1 is SGHTA and CDR2 FQGNSA. This CDR3 is built from 13 residues. The CDR3 sequence: CASSLARSSEQYF. The CDR3 DNA sequence: TGTGCCAGCAGCTTAGCTAGGTCCTCCGAGCAGTACTTC.

The chain couples TRBV24-1 to TRBJ1-5; D unresolved. CDR3 length equals 15 residues. From germline, CDR1 is KGHDR and CDR2 SFDVKD. The V gene lost 5 bases and the J gene lost 3 bases, with 13 bases spanning the gap. CDR3 sequence reads: CATSASFGNNQPQHF. The CDR3 region has the DNA TGTGCCACCAGTGCATCCTTCGGGAACAATCAGCCCCAGCATTTT.

This clonotype occurred many times. V usage is TRBV19 and J usage is TRBJ1-5; D might be TRBD1 (6 bases). The CDR3 consists of 15 residues. Germline loops: CDR1 LNHDA, CDR2 SQIVND (reference sequence). Trimming took 4 bases from V and 4 from J, leaving 14 bases between them. DNA for the CDR3: TGTGCCAGTAGTACAAGGACAGAAATAAATCAGCCCCAGCATTTT. It translates to CASSTRTEINQPQHF.

The table lists this clonotype with a few counts. The chain uses TRBV3-1 and TRBJ2-1; 7 bases agree with TRBD2. The CDR3 spans 18 residues. CDR1 is LGHDT, CDR2 YNNKEL, per germline (reference sequence). The trim removed 0 bases at V and 3 bases at J, leaving 11 bases unmatched. The CDR3 spells CASSQDSGGGSFYNEQFF. The CDR3 nucleotides read TGTGCCAGCAGCCAAGATTCGGGTGGCGGGAGTTTCTACAATGAGCAGTTCTTC.

This clonotype came up many times. The genes are TRBV7-8 and TRBJ2-7; possible D gene TRBD2, 5 bases. Deletions cut 6 bases from V and 7 bases from J, with 7 bases between. Germline CDR1 SGHVS, CDR2 FQNEAQ. This CDR3 is 10 amino acids long. In nucleotides, the CDR3 is TGTGCCAGCAGGGGAGAAGAGCAGTACTTC. Encoded protein: CASRGEEQYF.

The CDR3 sequence: CAISVEGNRYF. The DNA of the CDR3 is TGTGCCATCAGTGTCGAAGGGAATCGGTACTTC. This rearrangement joins TRBV10-3 to TRBJ2-5; the D is unclear. Germline CDR1 reads ENHRY; CDR2 reads SYGVKD. The CDR3 is 11 amino acids. V lost 4 bases and J lost 13, with 13 bases in between.

This chain links TRBV6-5 with TRBJ2-3, with D unclear. V dropped 4 bases and J dropped 4 bases, with 15 bases sitting between them. CDR3 length: 15 residues. Germline CDR1 reads MNHEY; CDR2 reads SVGAGI. The CDR3 loop is CASSLKGFGADTQYF. CDR3 nucleotide sequence: TGTGCCAGCAGTTTGAAGGGATTTGGCGCAGATACGCAGTATTTT.

The rearrangement links TRBV11-2 to TRBJ2-5, with D maybe TRBD1 (9 bases). This CDR3 is built from 17 residues. V was clipped by 1 base and J by 2 bases, with 17 bases between them. Germline CDR1 is SGHAT and CDR2 is FQNNGV. The CDR3 DNA reads TGTGCCAGCAGCTTAGTGATAGCGGGACAGGGACAAGAGACCCAGTACTTC. It translates to CASSLVIAGQGQETQYF.

On this clonotype: A much larger clone is a single base away; this may be a read error. This rearrangement joins TRBV20-1 to TRBJ1-5; D gene unclear. This CDR3 is built from 15 residues. Germline CDR1 reads DFQATT; CDR2 reads SNEGSKA (reference sequence). In DNA form, the CDR3 reads TGCAGTGCTAGTCCATACAGCTATAGCACTCAGCCCCAGCATTTT. This gives the protein CSASPYSYSTQPQHF.

This clonotype has ten or more counts. The V call is TRBV7-9, the J call TRBJ2-1; TRBD2 matches at 11 bases. After removal of 6 bases from V and 8 bases from J, the junction contained 9 bases not matched to a gene. The CDR3 extends over 15 amino acids. CDR1 and CDR2 (germline): SEHNR, FQNEAQ (reference sequence). CDR3 residues: CASSHLAGGGDEQFF. Here the CDR3 DNA reads TGTGCCAGCAGTCACCTAGCGGGAGGAGGGGATGAGCAGTTCTTC.

There are a few counts of this clonotype. Since a much larger clone is just one base distant, this may be a read error. The rearrangement joins TRBV20-1 to TRBJ1-2; 11 bases map to TRBD1. This CDR3 spans 13 amino acids. CDR1 DFQATT and CDR2 SNEGSKA come from the germline V gene (reference sequence). The DNA of the CDR3 is TGCAGTGCCCGGACAGGGGGCACCTATGCCTACACCTTC. Translation: CSARTGGTYAYTF.

This clonotype was recorded a few times. The CDR3 region is CASSITVNMNTEAFF. DNA for the CDR3: TGTGCCAGCAGCATCACAGTAAATATGAACACTGAAGCTTTCTTT. The chain uses TRBV7-2 and TRBJ1-1; D unclear. This CDR3 comprises 15 residues. From germline, CDR1 is SGHTA and CDR2 FQGNSA. V shed 5 bases and J shed 0 bases, with 13 bases lying between them.

The table lists this clonotype with many counts. V usage is TRBV19 and J usage is TRBJ2-3; D might be TRBD1 (6 bases). Between the trimmed V and J ends, which lost 10 bases and 2 bases, there was a span of 19 bases. The CDR3 has 15 residues. Germline CDR1 reads LNHDA; CDR2 reads SQIVND (reference sequence). In DNA form, the CDR3 reads TGTGCCACCGACCCACAGGGAACTGACACAGATACGCAGTATTTT. Its protein product is CATDPQGTDTDTQYF.

About this clonotype itself: Compared with germline, one end of the junction differs, possibly owing to a read error. The chain links TRBV6-5 to TRBJ1-3; the D is unclear. CDR3 length equals 16 residues. Per the germline V gene, CDR1 is MNHEY and CDR2 is SVGAGI. The CDR3: CASSHSASGAGNTIYF. The CDR3 DNA is TGTGCCAGCAGTCACTCGGCCTCTGGCGCTGGAAACACCATATATTTT.

The J gene is TRBJ2-1, the V gene TRBV4-2, with TRBD2 matching 7 bases. V was clipped by 0 bases and J by 7 bases; unmatched bases: 12. This CDR3 is built from 17 residues. The V gene's germline CDR1 is LGHNA and CDR2 YNFKEQ. DNA of the CDR3: TGTGCCAGCAGCCAAGACCCTCAGCGGGGTTCAAGGAATGAGCAGTTCTTC. Protein: CASSQDPQRGSRNEQFF.

This clonotype was detected many times. The chain is built from TRBV20-1 and TRBJ2-5, with TRBD2 identical over 8 bases. The germline CDR1 and CDR2 sequences are DFQATT and SNEGSKA (reference sequence). The CDR3 has 14 amino acids. With V trimmed by 5 bases and J by 6 bases, 11 bases remained unmatched. CDR3 coding DNA: TGCAGTGCTTCTGCGGGGGGTACCCTCCAGACCCAGTACTTC. This sequence encodes CSASAGGTLQTQYF.